Presented here are 5 T cell receptor beta chains from one specimen sequenced in a study of T cells after yellow fever vaccination (dated by TCRdb to the late 2010s). In light of the paper, this sample's treatment or condition label describes: live attenuated yellow fever vaccine strain. The method behind the library was 5' RACE. Sequencing relied on an Illumina NovaSeq 6000. TCRdb reworked the public reads: Q25 trimming with fastp, MiXCR clone assembly, productive beta chains retained. Entries are consolidated by CDR3 protein sequence, retaining the most common genes and DNA. This sample lists more than 80,000 distinct CDR3 sequences; around 5.8% were detected once. About 38% of the sample is in the top ten clones. Sequencing used CD8+ T cells sorted from PBMCs, obtained 10 days after the yellow fever booster vaccination. The receptors stem from a man in his late teens or twenties who received the YFV17D yellow fever vaccine.

This clonotype was seen repeatedly, ten times or more. V is TRBV6-2 or TRBV6-3 and J is TRBJ2-1, with a possible D match to TRBD2 (5 bases). This CDR3 comprises 14 residues. CDR1 is MNHEY and CDR2 is SVGEGT in the germline V gene. V was cut by 2 bases and J by 8 bases, with 13 bases left in between. The CDR3 region has the DNA TGTGCCAGCAGTTACCCGGACTTGTTGGATGAGCAGTTCTTC. Translating gives CASSYPDLLDEQFF.

In this sample, this clonotype turned up many times. The CDR3 DNA follows: TGTGCCAGCAGCCCCAGCCTAGCGGGGCTCCAAGAGACCCAGTACTTC. Residues: CASSPSLAGLQETQYF. The V gene is TRBV3-1, the J gene TRBJ2-5; 9 bases line up with TRBD2. The CDR3 runs to 16 residues. Germline lookup yields CDR1 LGHDT and CDR2 YNNKEL (reference sequence). V lost 4 bases to trimming and J lost 1 base; unmatched junction nucleotides: 7.

This clonotype was counted between two and nine times. The CDR3 region has the DNA TGTGCCAGCAGTTTATCTCCAGGACTGAACACTGAAGCTTTCTTT. This codes for CASSLSPGLNTEAFF. The V and J genes are TRBV12-3 or TRBV12-4 and TRBJ1-1, with D unresolved. This CDR3 contains 15 residues. Trimming removed 2 bases at V and 0 bases at J, with 10 bases between.

This clonotype was counted at least ten times. The chain employs TRBV29-1 and TRBJ2-3; 8 nucleotides match TRBD1. V was clipped by 1 base and J by 3 bases; unmatched bases: 9. The germline V gene encodes CDR1 SQVTM and CDR2 ANQGSEA. The CDR3 runs to 16 residues. The CDR3 here is CSVEVWQGAATDTQYF. In nucleotides, the CDR3 is TGCAGCGTTGAAGTGTGGCAGGGGGCCGCGACAGATACGCAGTATTTT.

This clonotype was seen many times. The CDR3 here is CASSQETSGAYEQYF. CDR3 sequence (DNA): TGCGCCAGCAGCCAAGAAACTAGCGGGGCCTACGAGCAGTACTTC. The chain recombines TRBV4-3 with TRBJ2-7, with 10 bases identical to TRBD2. V lost 0 bases, J lost 2 bases, and 1 base stayed unmatched. This CDR3 has 15 residues. Germline V gene sequence: CDR1 LGHNA, CDR2 YSLEER.